These 11 T cell receptor beta chains were all obtained from the same sample, sequenced in a study of glioma-infiltrating T cells after dendritic cell vaccination. The data were produced by immunoSEQ multiplex PCR, yet TCRdb's version contains in-frame clones alone and is incomplete. Of 50,000 to 80,000 clones listed, 82% are singletons. The sequences come from blood, collected before dendritic cell vaccination. The receptors were sampled from a human donor with glioblastoma.

This clone was detected only once. V and J are TRBV6-4 and TRBJ2-3; 8 bases line up with TRBD2. V lost 4 bases and J lost 1; bases outside the gene matches: 1. This CDR3 is 14 amino acids long. Germline CDR1 reads MRHNA; CDR2 reads SNTAGT. DNA of the CDR3: TGTGCCAGCAGTGTGGGACTAGGCACAGATACGCAGTATTTT. Amino acids: CASSVGLGTDTQYF.

The chain employs TRBV7-9 and TRBJ2-5; D might be TRBD2 (5 bases). This CDR3 comprises 14 residues. The germline V gene has CDR1 SEHNR and CDR2 FQNEAQ (reference sequence). V lost 3 bases, J lost 5 bases, and 13 bases lay in between. The DNA for the CDR3 is TGTGCCAGCAGCTTCGACTACTCGCTGGAGACCCAGTACTTC. This gives the protein CASSFDYSLETQYF.

The V gene is TRBV18, the J gene TRBJ2-7, with 12 bases that match TRBD2. Germline CDR1 and CDR2: KGHSH and LQKENI. The V and J ends lost 6 bases and 4 bases, in that order; junction bases with no gene match: 10. This CDR3 is built from 16 residues. The CDR3 bases are TGTGCCAGCTCTCTCAACCCGACTAGCGGGGGTTACGAGCAGTACTTC. Protein sequence: CASSLNPTSGGYEQYF.

The chain is built from TRBV18 and TRBJ1-1; D is unresolved. Germline CDR1 reads KGHSH; CDR2 reads LQKENI. This CDR3 is built from 13 residues. Trimming removed 5 bases at V and 2 bases at J, with 9 bases between. The CDR3 spells CASSFGSNTEAFF. The CDR3 DNA reads TGTGCCAGCTCATTTGGCAGTAACACTGAAGCTTTCTTT.

This chain joins TRBV15 and TRBJ2-1; TRBD2 aligns across 7 bases. Germline assignment: CDR1 LNHNV and CDR2 YYDKDF (reference sequence). The ends lost 3 bases at V and 7 bases at J; junction bases unmatched: 24. The CDR3 length is 20 residues. The DNA of the CDR3 is TGTGCCACCAGCAGGGAATTTGGCAGTACCGGGACTACCGAACCTAATGAGCAGTTCTTC. Its protein is CATSREFGSTGTTEPNEQFF.

The CDR3 protein is CASSEAPNNEQFF. The CDR3 DNA is TGTGCCAGCAGTGAAGCGCCTAACAATGAGCAGTTCTTC. The rearrangement joins TRBV6-1 to TRBJ2-1; D remains unclear. The CDR3 runs 13 residues. The germline CDR1 and CDR2 sequences are MNHNS and SASEGT. The V end was cut by 0 bases, the J end by 5 bases, with 5 bases between.

The chain combines TRBV7-2 with TRBJ1-1, with a weak D call TRBD1 (5 bases). CDR3 length: 10 residues. The V end lost 3 bases, the J end lost 10 bases, and 6 bases lay between the germline ends. Germline V CDR1 and CDR2: SGHTA, FQGNSA. This CDR3 is CASSFGGAFF. The CDR3 DNA sequence: TGTGCCAGCAGCTTCGGGGGAGCTTTCTTT.

The rearrangement uses TRBV5-6 and TRBJ2-5; 10 bases map to TRBD1. With the DNA end fitting TRBJ2-7 better, the J assignment may be wrong. Germline lookup yields CDR1 SGHDT and CDR2 YYEEEE. The CDR3 spans 15 residues. CDR3 protein: CASSDDRGLLYEQYF. CDR3 bases: TGTGCCAGCAGCGATGACAGGGGGCTACTGTACGAGCAGTACTTC.

V and J are TRBV7-9 and TRBJ1-2, with 7 positions matching TRBD1. CDR3 size: 12 residues. J was trimmed by 6 bases and V by 3 bases; bases with no gene match: 1. CDR1 and CDR2 from the germline V gene are SEHNR and FQNEAQ (reference sequence). CDR3 region: CASSFDRDGYTF. CDR3 DNA: TGTGCCAGCAGCTTCGACAGGGATGGCTACACCTTC.

This clone appeared a single time. This chain uses TRBV7-2 with TRBJ2-5, with no clear D. The CDR3 contains 12 residues. V lost 7 bases and J 7 bases, leaving 13 bases between the germline ends. In germline, CDR1 is SGHTA, CDR2 FQGNSA. The CDR3 DNA is TGTGCCAGCACCCCACCCGGTGGGACCCAGTACTTC. It specifies CASTPPGGTQYF. Full variable domain (remainder filled in from reference TRBV7-2 and TRBJ2-5): GAGVSQSPSNKVTEKGKDVELRCDPISGHTALYWYRQSLGQGLEFLIYFQGNSAPDKSGLPSDRFSAERTGGSVSTLTIQRTQQEDSAVYLCASTPPGGTQYFGPGTRLLVL.

This chain links TRBV28 with TRBJ2-7, with D perhaps matching TRBD1 (6 bases). Germline V lookup: CDR1 MDHEN, CDR2 SYDVKM. V dropped 3 bases and J dropped 2 bases, with 17 bases sitting between them. This CDR3 is 16 amino acids long. Here the CDR3 reads CASSLPGALAPYEQYF. For the CDR3, the DNA is TGTGCCAGCAGTTTGCCAGGGGCCCTTGCCCCCTACGAGCAGTACTTC.